Sequencing of this TCR beta chain was carried out in a study of blood T cells in healthy people across ages. Findings and limits, study-wide: Age brought a roughly linear fall in TCR beta diversity measured per million T cells.

Investigators took 9.5 to 10 milliliters of peripheral blood from every donor. Samples each yielded at least 5.5 micrograms of total RNA. On this clonotype: The antigen is undetermined.

With a J-beta primer mix and a sample-barcoded 5' primer, a second PCR ran 7 to 11 cycles. Sequencing of every sample gave 2.5 million or more CDR3-containing paired-end reads. TCRdb reprocessed the 5' RACE reads via MiXCR and lists one record per CDR3 protein. The sample lists about 1,600,000 distinct CDR3 sequences, roughly 40% seen once, with roughly 7.9% in the top ten. Sequenced input: blood. The receptor comes from a woman aged 18-29 years in good health.

CDR3 in DNA: TGTGCCAGCAGCCTACCACCAACGGCAGGGGGCTATGGCTACACCTTC. Its protein product is CASSLPPTAGGYGYTF. This chain connects TRBV7-9 to TRBJ1-2; TRBD1 matches at 7 bases. The V gene end was trimmed by 5 bases and the J gene end by 4 bases; junction bases not matched to a gene: 13. This CDR3 contains 16 residues. The germline gives CDR1 SEHNR, CDR2 FQNEAQ (reference sequence). The full variable domain, with the rest looked up from reference TRBV7-9 and TRBJ1-2, is DTGVSQNPRHKITKRGQNVTFRCDPISEHNRLYWYRQTLGQGPEFLTYFQNEAQLEKSRLLSDRFSAERPKGSFSTLEIQRTEQGDSAMYLCASSLPPTAGGYGYTFGSGTRLTVV.